The 2 T cell receptor beta chains listed next were all sequenced from one sample in a study of regulatory T cells in long-lasting Graves disease. Time point indicated: newly diagnosed GD, antithyroid drugs for less than 3 months. Generation of the TCR library employed RNA extracted from PBMCs. Arm-PCR of CDR3 regions with iRepertoire HTBI primers generated TCR beta libraries. TCRdb reprocessed the multiplex PCR reads via MiXCR and lists one record per CDR3 protein. The sample comprises roughly 530,000 distinct CDR3 sequences, about 16% of which are singletons, and roughly 25% rests with the top ten. The same sample was also studied in work on T cells in Graves' hyperthyroidism and ophthalmopathy.

The sequencing used peripheral blood mononuclear cells (PBMCs), collected at new diagnosis, from a patient treated with antithyroid drugs. The receptors come from a woman aged 35-60 years with Graves disease.

This clonotype was observed a few times. The J gene is TRBJ1-5, the V gene TRBV19, with D perhaps matching TRBD1 (5 bases). The ends were cut back, 10 bases at V and 1 base at J, with 11 bases in the middle. Germline values: CDR1 LNHDA, CDR2 SQIVND (reference sequence). This CDR3 is built from 13 residues. CDR3 amino acids: CATSGRSNQPQHF. The DNA for the CDR3 is TGTGCCACCTCGGGACGGAGCAATCAGCCCCAGCATTTT.

This clonotype came up many times. The rearrangement links TRBV14 to TRBJ2-7; D may match TRBD1 or TRBD2 (5 bases each). Germline V gives CDR1 SGHDN, CDR2 FVKESK. V lost 1 base and J 5 bases, leaving 9 bases between the germline ends. The CDR3 extends over 13 amino acids. The CDR3 bases are TGTGCCAGCAGCCAAGTAGGGACCCACGAGCAGTACTTC. The encoded protein is CASSQVGTHEQYF.